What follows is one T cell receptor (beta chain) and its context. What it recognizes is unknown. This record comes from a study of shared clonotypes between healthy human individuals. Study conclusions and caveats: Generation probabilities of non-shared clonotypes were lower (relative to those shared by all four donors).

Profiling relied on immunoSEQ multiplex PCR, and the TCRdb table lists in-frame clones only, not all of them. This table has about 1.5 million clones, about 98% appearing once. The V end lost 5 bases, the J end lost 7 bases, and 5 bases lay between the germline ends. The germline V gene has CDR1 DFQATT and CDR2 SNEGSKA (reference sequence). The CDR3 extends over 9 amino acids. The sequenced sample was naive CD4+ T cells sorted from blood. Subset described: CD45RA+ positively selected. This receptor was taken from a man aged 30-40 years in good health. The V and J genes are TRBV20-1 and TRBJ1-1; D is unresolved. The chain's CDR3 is CSAGIEAFF. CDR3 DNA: TGCAGTGCTGGGATTGAAGCTTTCTTT.